The rows below give T cell receptor beta chains drawn from one sample of a study of beta chain features in type 1 diabetes. TCRdb's table, derived via immunoSEQ multiplex PCR, lists solely in-frame clones and lacks some. The top ten clones hold around 0.057% of a sample with around 240,000 clones, 68% of them seen once. The specimen sequenced was naive CD4+ T cells from blood. The receptors were gathered from a young man in good health. Both conserved end residues are trimmed from each CDR3. Only part of the rows carry a size: once, few, many, or a class if the clone is expanded.

size: -
V: TRBV29-1
J: TRBJ2-7
CDR3: SVLSETLVSSYEQY

size: -
V: TRBV9
J: TRBJ2-5
CDR3: ASSVGRVRLGETQY

size: -
V: TRBV29-1
J: TRBJ1-1
CDR3: SVMDGSTEAF

size: -
V: TRBV7-2
J: TRBJ2-3
CDR3: ASSLGVAGVTDTQY

size: -
V: TRBV5-4
J: TRBJ2-5
CDR3: ASSSGTALQETQY

size: -
V: TRBV7-9
J: TRBJ2-7
CDR3: ASSPGEQGAEEQY

size: few
V: TRBV29-1
J: TRBJ1-1
CDR3: STGRVQGSF

size: -
V: TRBV29-1
J: TRBJ1-1
CDR3: SVEGGTEAF

size: -
V: TRBV29-1
J: TRBJ1-5
CDR3: SVTQENNQPQH

size: few
V: TRBV7-6
J: TRBJ1-1
CDR3: ASSFSGHMNTEAF

size: -
V: TRBV29-1
J: TRBJ2-3
CDR3: SVVGLRGWGIQGDTQY

size: -
V: TRBV28
J: TRBJ2-4
CDR3: ASTDMYIQY

size: -
V: TRBV30
J: TRBJ2-5
CDR3: AWTSRSGTLETQY

size: -
V: TRBV11-2
J: TRBJ2-1
CDR3: ASRLHVRSYNEQF

size: -
V: TRBV11-3
J: TRBJ2-6
CDR3: ASSFGTALSGANVLT

size: -
V: TRBV29-1
J: TRBJ2-1
CDR3: SVEGQVNEQF

size: -
V: TRBV5-1
J: TRBJ2-7
CDR3: ASSLAGSYEQY

size: -
V: TRBV2
J: TRBJ1-3
CDR3: ASSPQGTGNTIY